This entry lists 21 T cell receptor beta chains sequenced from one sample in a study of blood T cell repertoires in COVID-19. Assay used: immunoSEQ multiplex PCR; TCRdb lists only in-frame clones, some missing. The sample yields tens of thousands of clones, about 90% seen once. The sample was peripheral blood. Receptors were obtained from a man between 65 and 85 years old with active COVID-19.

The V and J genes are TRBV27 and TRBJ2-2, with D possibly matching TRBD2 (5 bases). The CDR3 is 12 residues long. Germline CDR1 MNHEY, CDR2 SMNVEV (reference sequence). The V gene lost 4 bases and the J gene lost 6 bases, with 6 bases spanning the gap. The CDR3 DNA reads TGTGCCAGCAGTTCGAGGGCCGGGGAGCTGTTTTTT. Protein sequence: CASSSRAGELFF.

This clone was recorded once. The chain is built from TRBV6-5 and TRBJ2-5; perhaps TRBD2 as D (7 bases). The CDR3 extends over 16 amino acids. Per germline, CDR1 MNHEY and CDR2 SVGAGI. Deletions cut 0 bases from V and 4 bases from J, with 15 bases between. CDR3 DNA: TGTGCCAGCAGTTACTCGTTACCCGGGGGGCTAGAGACCCAGTACTTC. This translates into CASSYSLPGGLETQYF.

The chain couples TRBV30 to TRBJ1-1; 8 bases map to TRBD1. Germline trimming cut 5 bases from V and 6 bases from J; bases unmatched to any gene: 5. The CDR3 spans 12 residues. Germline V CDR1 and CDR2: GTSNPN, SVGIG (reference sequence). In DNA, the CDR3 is TGTGCCTGGGACAGGGGAAGGGCTGAAGCTTTCTTT. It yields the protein CAWDRGRAEAFF.

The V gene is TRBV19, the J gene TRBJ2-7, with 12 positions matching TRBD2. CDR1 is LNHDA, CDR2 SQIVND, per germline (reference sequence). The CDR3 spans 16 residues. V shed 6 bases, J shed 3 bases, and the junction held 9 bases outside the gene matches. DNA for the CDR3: TGTGCCAGTAGCCCCCTAGCGGGGGGGCCCGGCTACGAGCAGTACTTC. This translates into CASSPLAGGPGYEQYF.

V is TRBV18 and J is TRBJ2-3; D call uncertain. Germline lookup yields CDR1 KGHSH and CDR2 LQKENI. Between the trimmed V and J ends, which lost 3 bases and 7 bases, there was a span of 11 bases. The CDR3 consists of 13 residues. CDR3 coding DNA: TGTGCCAGCTCACCCGAGCGAGTAAATACGCAGTATTTT. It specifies CASSPERVNTQYF.

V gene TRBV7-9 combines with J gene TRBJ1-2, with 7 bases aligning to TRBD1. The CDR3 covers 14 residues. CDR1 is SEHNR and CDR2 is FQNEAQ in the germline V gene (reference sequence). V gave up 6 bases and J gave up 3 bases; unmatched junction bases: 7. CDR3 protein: CASRGTGAYYGYTF. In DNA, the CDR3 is TGTGCCAGCAGAGGAACAGGGGCCTACTATGGCTACACCTTC.

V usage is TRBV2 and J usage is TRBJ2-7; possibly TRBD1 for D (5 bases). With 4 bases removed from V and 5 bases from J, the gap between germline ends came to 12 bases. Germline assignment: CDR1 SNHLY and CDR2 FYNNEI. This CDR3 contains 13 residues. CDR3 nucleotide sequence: TGTGCCAGCAGTGGCAAGGGGTTCAACGAGCAGTACTTC. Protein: CASSGKGFNEQYF.

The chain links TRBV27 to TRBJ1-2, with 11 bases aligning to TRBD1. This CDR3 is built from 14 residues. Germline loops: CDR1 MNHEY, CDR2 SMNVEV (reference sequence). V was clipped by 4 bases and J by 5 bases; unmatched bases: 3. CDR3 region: CASSSGQGAYGYTF. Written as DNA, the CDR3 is TGTGCCAGCAGTTCCGGACAGGGGGCTTATGGCTACACCTTC.

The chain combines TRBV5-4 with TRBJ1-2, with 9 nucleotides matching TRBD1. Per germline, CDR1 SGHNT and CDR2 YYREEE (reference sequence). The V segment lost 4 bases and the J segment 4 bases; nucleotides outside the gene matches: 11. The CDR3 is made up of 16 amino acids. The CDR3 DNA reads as TGTGCCAGCAGCCCTGATCCGGGACAGGGAGGCTATGGCTACACCTTC. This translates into CASSPDPGQGGYGYTF.

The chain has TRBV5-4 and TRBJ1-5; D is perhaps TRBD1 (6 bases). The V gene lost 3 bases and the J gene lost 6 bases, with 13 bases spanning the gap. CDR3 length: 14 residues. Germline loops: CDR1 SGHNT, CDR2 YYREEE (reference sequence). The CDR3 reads CASSWGTFCQPQHF. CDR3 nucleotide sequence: TGTGCCAGCAGCTGGGGGACATTTTGTCAGCCCCAGCATTTT.

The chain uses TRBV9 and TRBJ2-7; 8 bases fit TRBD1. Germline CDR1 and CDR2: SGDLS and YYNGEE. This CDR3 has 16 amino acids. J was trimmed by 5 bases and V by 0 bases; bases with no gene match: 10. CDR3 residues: CASSVGNPGGYDEQYF. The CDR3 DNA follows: TGTGCCAGCAGCGTAGGTAACCCAGGGGGCTACGACGAGCAGTACTTC.

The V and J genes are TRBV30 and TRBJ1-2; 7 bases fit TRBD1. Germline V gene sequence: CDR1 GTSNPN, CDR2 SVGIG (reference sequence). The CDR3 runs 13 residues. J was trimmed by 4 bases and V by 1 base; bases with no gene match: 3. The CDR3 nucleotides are TGTGCCTGGAGTGCTCCAGGGGGCTATGGCTACACCTTC. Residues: CAWSAPGGYGYTF.

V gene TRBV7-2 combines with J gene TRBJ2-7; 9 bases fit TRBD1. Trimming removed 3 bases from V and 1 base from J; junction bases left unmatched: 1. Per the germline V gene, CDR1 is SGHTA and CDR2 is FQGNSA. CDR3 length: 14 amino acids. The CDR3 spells CASSFDRGSYEQYF. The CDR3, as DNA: TGTGCCAGCAGCTTTGACAGGGGGTCCTACGAGCAGTACTTC. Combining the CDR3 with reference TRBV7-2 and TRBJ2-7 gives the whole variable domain GAGVSQSPSNKVTEKGKDVELRCDPISGHTALYWYRQSLGQGLEFLIYFQGNSAPDKSGLPSDRFSAERTGGSVSTLTIQRTQQEDSAVYLCASSFDRGSYEQYFGPGTRLTVT.

The CDR3 coding sequence is TGTGCCAGCAACCCCGGGGGGAATGAGCAGTTCTTC. This translates into CASNPGGNEQFF. The chain is built from TRBV12-3 or TRBV12-4 and TRBJ2-1; TRBD2 aligns across 7 bases. This CDR3 is 12 amino acids long. The V segment lost 7 bases and the J segment 7 bases; nucleotides outside the gene matches: 4.

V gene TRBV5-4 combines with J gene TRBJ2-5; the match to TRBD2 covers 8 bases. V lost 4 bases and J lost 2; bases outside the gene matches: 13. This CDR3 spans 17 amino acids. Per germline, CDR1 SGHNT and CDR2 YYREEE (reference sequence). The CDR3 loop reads CASSAGGQRGTQETQYF. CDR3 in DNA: TGTGCCAGCAGCGCGGGGGGCCAGCGGGGGACTCAAGAGACCCAGTACTTC.

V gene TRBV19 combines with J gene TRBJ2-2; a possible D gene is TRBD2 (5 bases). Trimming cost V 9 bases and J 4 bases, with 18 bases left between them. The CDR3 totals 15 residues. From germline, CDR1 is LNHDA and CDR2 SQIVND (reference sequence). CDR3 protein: CASSTGSGGTGELFF. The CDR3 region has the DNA TGTGCCAGCTCCACGGGGTCAGGAGGCACCGGGGAGCTGTTTTTT.

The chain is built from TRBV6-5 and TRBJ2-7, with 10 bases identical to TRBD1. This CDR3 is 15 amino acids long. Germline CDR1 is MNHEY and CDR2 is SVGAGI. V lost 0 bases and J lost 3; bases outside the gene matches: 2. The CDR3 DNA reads TGTGCCAGCAGTTACTCCTGGACAGGGGGCTACGAGCAGTACTTC. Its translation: CASSYSWTGGYEQYF.

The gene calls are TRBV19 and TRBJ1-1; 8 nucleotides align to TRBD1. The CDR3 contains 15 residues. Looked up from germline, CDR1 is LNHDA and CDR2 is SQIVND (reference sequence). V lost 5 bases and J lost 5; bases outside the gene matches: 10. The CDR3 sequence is CASSSKAGGLTEAFF. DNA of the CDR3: TGTGCCAGTAGTTCCAAAGCAGGGGGCCTGACTGAAGCTTTCTTT.

The CDR3 spells CASSEGTGGAKNIQYF. In DNA, the CDR3 is TGTGCCAGCAGTGAAGGGACAGGGGGAGCCAAAAACATTCAGTACTTC. V and J are TRBV2 and TRBJ2-4; 10 bases align to TRBD1. Unmatched junction bases numbered 0, after V lost 1 base and J lost 0 bases. CDR1 is SNHLY and CDR2 is FYNNEI in the germline V gene. CDR3 length equals 16 residues.

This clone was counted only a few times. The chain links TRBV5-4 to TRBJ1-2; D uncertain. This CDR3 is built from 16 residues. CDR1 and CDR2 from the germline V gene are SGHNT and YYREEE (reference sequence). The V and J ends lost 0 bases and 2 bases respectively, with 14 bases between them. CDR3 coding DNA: TGTGCCAGCAGCTTGGCCGGGATAGGGCGCAACTATGGCTACACCTTC. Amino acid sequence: CASSLAGIGRNYGYTF.

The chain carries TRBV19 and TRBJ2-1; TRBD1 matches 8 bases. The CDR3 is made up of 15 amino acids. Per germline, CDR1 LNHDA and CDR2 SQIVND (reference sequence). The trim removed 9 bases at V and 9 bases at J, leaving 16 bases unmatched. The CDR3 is CASRTRQGLQGEQFF. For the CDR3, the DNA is TGTGCCAGCCGGACGCGACAGGGGCTACAGGGTGAGCAGTTCTTC.